The clone carrying this T cell receptor (beta chain) was counted a few times. Its target is unknown. The entry originates in a study of T cell repertoires in cytomegalovirus infection. On the study more broadly: HLA-B-restricted CMV epitopes that are well studied were used alongside recently identified HLA-C-restricted ones.

MiXCR, applied by TCRdb to the reads, yields one record per CDR3 protein. In the table there are some 900,000 distinct CDR3 sequences, approximately 29% of which are singletons. The study, taken as a whole, reports: The response measured ex vivo was dominated by TCR beta clonotypes (HLA-C-restricted and CMV-specific). Summed frequency of public TCR beta families distinguished CMV carriers with the relevant HLA.

The CDR3 length is 16 residues. J gave up 8 bases and V 8 bases, and 14 bases lay outside the gene matches. Germline V gene lookup returns CDR1 SGHVS and CDR2 FNYEAQ. The chain couples TRBV7-6 to TRBJ2-1, with 11 bases fitting TRBD2. Sequencing used cultured CD8+ T cells from PBMCs, obtained from culture after CMV antigen stimulation. The origin of this receptor is a human donor in good health (CMV status not recorded). Some clones in this sample may be carry-over from other donors' samples. In nucleotides, the CDR3 is TGTGCCAGCGGCCCCGGGACTAGCGGATCCACGGATGAGCAGTTCTTC. Its translation: CASGPGTSGSTDEQFF.